This T cell receptor beta chain was profiled in a study of cytomegalovirus exposure and HLA in healthy donors. Across the study: A subsequent analysis stated that the roughly 130 validation repertoires were run on the same platform as the roughly 670 first-cohort repertoires.

As for this clone: The antigen remains unidentified.

This table comes from immunoSEQ multiplex PCR, and its TCRdb copy is limited to in-frame clones, with some not included. Among a few hundred thousand clones listed, about 93% were seen once. Study observations and caveats: The study put 160 or so TCR beta chains on its list as cytomegalovirus-associated.

The CDR3 is 15 residues long. The J segment lost 4 bases and the V segment lost 0 bases, leaving 3 bases of the junction unmatched. Germline loops: CDR1 SSHAT, CDR2 FNYEAQ (reference sequence). This sequence joins TRBV7-7 and TRBJ2-5, with TRBD2 matching 9 bases. Sequenced: PBMCs. This receptor was identified in a woman in her late teens or twenties in good health and CMV-seronegative. In nucleotides, the CDR3 is TGTGCCAGCAGCTTAGCGGGCGGGAGGGGAGAGACCCAGTACTTC. Residues: CASSLAGGRGETQYF.